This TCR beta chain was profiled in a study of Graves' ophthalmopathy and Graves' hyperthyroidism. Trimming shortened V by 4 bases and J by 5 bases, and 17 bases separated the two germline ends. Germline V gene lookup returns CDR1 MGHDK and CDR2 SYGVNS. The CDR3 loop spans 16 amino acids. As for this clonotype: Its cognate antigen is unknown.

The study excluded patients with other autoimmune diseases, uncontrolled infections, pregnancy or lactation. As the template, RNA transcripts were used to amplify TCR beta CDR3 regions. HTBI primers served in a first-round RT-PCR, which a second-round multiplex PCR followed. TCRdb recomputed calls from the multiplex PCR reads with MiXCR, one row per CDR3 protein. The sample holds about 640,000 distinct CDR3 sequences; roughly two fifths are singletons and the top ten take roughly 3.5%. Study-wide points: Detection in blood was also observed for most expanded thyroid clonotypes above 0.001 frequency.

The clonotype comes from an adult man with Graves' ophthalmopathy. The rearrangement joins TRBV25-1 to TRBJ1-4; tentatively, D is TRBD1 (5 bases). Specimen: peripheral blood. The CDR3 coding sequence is TGTGCCAGCAGTGTTAGCTCTGGGGCGCACAATGAAAAACTGTTTTTT. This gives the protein CASSVSSGAHNEKLFF.